Each of the 19 T cell receptor beta chains below was sequenced from the same sample in a study of shared clonotypes between healthy human individuals. Using immunoSEQ multiplex PCR, the repertoire was profiled, and TCRdb retains in-frame clones only, with some absent. The sample consists of about 2.2 million clones, roughly 91% of them appearing once. Naive CD8 isolation took CD45RO-negative cells positively selected for CCR7 and excluded terminally differentiated effector memory CD45RA+ cells. The sample was naive CD8+ T cells from PBMCs. These receptors all come from a man younger than 35 in good health. Some clones in this sample may be carry-over from other donors' samples.

The V call is TRBV4-1, the J call TRBJ2-4; D might be TRBD1 (8 bases). V was shortened by 3 bases and J by 7 bases, with 16 bases between the two germline ends. Germline V CDR1 and CDR2: MGHRA, YSYEKL. The length of the CDR3 is 15 residues. CDR3 nucleotides: TGCGCCAGCAGCCATGAGGACAGGGAGGGGAACATTCAGTACTTC. Translating it yields CASSHEDREGNIQYF.

The chain couples TRBV19 to TRBJ2-7, with 7 bases identical to TRBD1. The length of the CDR3 is 15 residues. The V segment lost 0 bases and the J segment 9 bases; nucleotides outside the gene matches: 11. CDR1 is LNHDA, CDR2 SQIVND, per germline (reference sequence). The DNA of the CDR3 is TGTGCCAGTAGTATAGACCGGGACAGATCGTCTCCGCAGTACTTC. Translated, it gives CASSIDRDRSSPQYF.

The chain is built from TRBV7-2 and TRBJ2-3, with TRBD2 matching 11 bases. CDR1 is SGHTA, CDR2 FQGNSA, per germline. CDR3 length: 15 amino acids. V trimming: 4 bases; J trimming: 4 bases; junction bases outside the gene matches: 4. The CDR3 DNA follows: TGTGCCAGCAGCTCGCTAGCGGGAGGCCCAGATACGCAGTATTTT. Its translation: CASSSLAGGPDTQYF.

J is TRBJ2-7 and V is TRBV6-5, with a tentative D call TRBD1 (6 bases). There are 16 residues in the CDR3. The V gene's germline CDR1 is MNHEY and CDR2 SVGAGI. The V gene lost 4 bases and the J gene lost 3 bases, with 19 bases spanning the gap. CDR3 coding DNA: TGTGCCAGCAGTTTTTCGACGGGACATCGACACTACGAGCAGTACTTC. Protein sequence: CASSFSTGHRHYEQYF.

The gene calls are TRBV25-1 and TRBJ2-5; D tentatively fits TRBD1 or TRBD2 (6 bases each). The end of the DNA is better explained by TRBJ2-7, so the J call may be wrong. The germline gives CDR1 MGHDK, CDR2 SYGVNS. This CDR3 is built from 12 residues. Here the CDR3 DNA reads TGTGCCAGCGGTTGGAGGGACAACGAGCAGTACTTC. Translated: CASGWRDNEQYF.

This clone was observed a handful of times. Other DNA sequences in this sample translate to the same CDR3. This chain joins TRBV6-5 and TRBJ1-1; TRBD1 is a possible D gene (5 bases). This CDR3 has 13 residues. The germline V gene has CDR1 MNHEY and CDR2 SVGAGI. The V gene lost 5 bases and the J gene lost 4 bases, with 11 bases spanning the gap. CDR3 DNA: TGTGCCAGCAGTGGAACTGGGGGCACTGAAGCTTTCTTT. Amino acids: CASSGTGGTEAFF.

The chain joins TRBV19 to TRBJ1-5; D might be TRBD1 (5 bases). The CDR3 contains 15 residues. Germline loops: CDR1 LNHDA, CDR2 SQIVND (reference sequence). V gave up 2 bases and J gave up 7 bases, with 15 bases separating them. The CDR3, as DNA: TGTGCCAGTAGTATAAGGGGCGAACGAGGGCAGCCCCAGCATTTT. It encodes CASSIRGERGQPQHF.

This clone was counted once. This sequence joins TRBV6-6 and TRBJ1-2, with D possibly TRBD1 on 6 matching bases. V shed 9 bases and J shed 8 bases, with 13 bases lying between them. The CDR3 length is 11 residues. Germline CDR1 is MNHNY and CDR2 is SVGAGI (reference sequence). Here the CDR3 DNA reads TGTGCCAGTCGAGCAGGGGTGGGCTACACCTTC. Protein: CASRAGVGYTF.

The rearrangement joins TRBV28 to TRBJ1-4; D call uncertain. The CDR3 contains 15 residues. Trimming shortened V by 5 bases and J by 5 bases, and 15 bases separated the two germline ends. Germline CDR1 is MDHEN and CDR2 is SYDVKM. The CDR3 DNA is TGTGCCAGCAGTCCCATCGGTCCGGAGAATGAAAAACTGTTTTTT. This encodes CASSPIGPENEKLFF.

The chain carries TRBV5-4 and TRBJ2-2; unclear D gene. The CDR3 is 16 residues long. The V gene lost 0 bases and the J gene lost 6 bases, with 15 bases spanning the gap. Germline CDR1 reads SGHNT; CDR2 reads YYREEE (reference sequence). CDR3 residues: CASSLGSVRAPGELFF. The CDR3, as DNA: TGTGCCAGCAGCTTGGGTTCAGTTAGGGCCCCCGGGGAGCTGTTTTTT.

The chain combines TRBV28 with TRBJ1-5; D remains ambiguous. The V end lost 2 bases, the J end lost 0 bases, and 8 bases lay between the germline ends. The CDR3 contains 15 residues. The germline gives CDR1 MDHEN, CDR2 SYDVKM. CDR3: CASSLGQVSNQPQHF. The CDR3 nucleotides are TGTGCCAGCAGTTTAGGGCAGGTTAGCAATCAGCCCCAGCATTTT.

This chain links TRBV19 with TRBJ2-1, with TRBD2 as a possible D gene (5 bases). Trimming left V 0 bases short and J 2 bases short, with 11 bases between. The CDR3 runs 16 residues. Germline CDR1 reads LNHDA; CDR2 reads SQIVND (reference sequence). The CDR3, as DNA: TGTGCCAGTAGTATAGATTTACTAGAACCCTACAATGAGCAGTTCTTC. It specifies CASSIDLLEPYNEQFF.

The gene calls are TRBV28 and TRBJ2-7, with 7 bases identical to TRBD1. The V and J ends lost 3 bases and 4 bases, in that order; junction bases with no gene match: 9. The CDR3 extends over 15 amino acids. Germline CDR1 is MDHEN and CDR2 is SYDVKM. CDR3 in amino acids: CASSFGPGQIYEQYF. The CDR3 region has the DNA TGTGCCAGCAGTTTCGGGCCGGGACAGATTTACGAGCAGTACTTC.

This rearrangement joins TRBV27 to TRBJ2-1, with D possibly TRBD1 on 5 matching bases. Deletions cut 2 bases from V and 7 bases from J, with 18 bases between. The CDR3 runs to 16 residues. Germline CDR1 is MNHEY and CDR2 is SMNVEV (reference sequence). The CDR3 region is CASSLEAGLTSNEQFF. The CDR3 DNA is TGTGCCAGCAGTTTAGAAGCAGGGCTGACGAGTAATGAGCAGTTCTTC.

The V call is TRBV27, the J call TRBJ2-6; D is undetermined. The CDR3 spans 17 residues. Trimming left V 2 bases short and J 0 bases short, with 11 bases between. Per the germline V gene, CDR1 is MNHEY and CDR2 is SMNVEV (reference sequence). The CDR3 DNA reads as TGTGCCAGCAGTTTACTCCAGTCGTACTCTGGGGCCAACGTCCTGACTTTC. Residues: CASSLLQSYSGANVLTF.

This clone was recorded a few times. The CDR3: CASSTRGSNQPQHF. CDR3 coding DNA: TGTGCCAGCAGTACCCGAGGTAGCAATCAGCCCCAGCATTTT. The J gene is TRBJ1-5, the V gene TRBV6-5; D not resolved. CDR3 length: 14 residues. Per the germline V gene, CDR1 is MNHEY and CDR2 is SVGAGI. The V and J ends lost 5 bases and 0 bases respectively, with 8 bases between them.

V and J are TRBV2 and TRBJ2-1, with 8 bases that match TRBD2. Per germline, CDR1 SNHLY and CDR2 FYNNEI. Unmatched junction bases numbered 16, after V lost 7 bases and J lost 2 bases. The length of the CDR3 is 18 residues. The CDR3 nucleotides are TGTGCCAGCAATCTTGACCCCTCGGCGGGAGGTCCCTACAATGAGCAGTTCTTC. The encoded protein is CASNLDPSAGGPYNEQFF.

This clone was detected a few times. This same CDR3 is encoded by further DNA sequences in the sample. This chain joins TRBV7-8 and TRBJ1-1; D unresolved. The germline V and J ends were trimmed by 5 bases and 0 bases, with 7 bases remaining between them. The germline gives CDR1 SGHVS, CDR2 FQNEAQ. The CDR3 extends over 13 amino acids. The CDR3 region is CASSPTVNTEAFF. DNA of the CDR3: TGTGCCAGCAGCCCCACGGTGAACACTGAAGCTTTCTTT.

This clone was recorded once. The V and J genes are TRBV5-1 and TRBJ1-5; 7 positions match TRBD1. The CDR3 loop spans 16 amino acids. The ends lost 0 bases at V and 0 bases at J; junction bases unmatched: 3. Germline V gene data show CDR1 as SGHRS and CDR2 as YFSETQ. The CDR3 reads CASSLVAGGSNQPQHF. Here the CDR3 DNA reads TGCGCCAGCAGCTTGGTTGCAGGGGGTAGCAATCAGCCCCAGCATTTT.